This TCR beta chain was documented in a study of blood T cell repertoires in COVID-19. Turning to the study itself: T cells, B-cell-depleted T cells, or PBMCs supplied cDNA or gDNA.

Per the authors' pipeline: Nucleated cell number was recorded as an estimate derived from reference gene primer amplification. The data were produced by immunoSEQ multiplex PCR, yet TCRdb's version contains in-frame clones alone and is incomplete. V and J calls and clone size follow that table, whereas D and trimming were derived from the DNA. Of hundreds of thousands of clones detected, 88% appear once; the ten largest clones hold 10% to 15%. Germline CDR1 is MNHEY and CDR2 is SVGAGI. CDR3 length equals 15 residues. With 6 bases clipped from V and 5 bases from J, the junction kept 11 bases outside the gene matches.

Sequenced input: peripheral blood. The chain joins TRBV6-5 to TRBJ1-1; 8 bases map to TRBD1. The receptor was isolated from a woman between 50 and 59 years old with COVID-19, enrolled during active disease. CDR3 sequence reads: CASRRAGGVRTEAFF. In DNA form, the CDR3 reads TGTGCCAGCAGGAGAGCAGGGGGCGTGAGGACTGAAGCTTTCTTT.